These 3 T cell receptor beta chains were all obtained from the same sample, sequenced in a study of cytomegalovirus exposure and HLA in healthy donors. It was with 60 Vbeta and 13 Jbeta primers that the PCR ran. Only in-frame clones appear in the TCRdb table, and some are missing; sequencing was by immunoSEQ multiplex PCR. The sample gives about 220,000 clones, over 65% of which show up once; 0.55% to 0.75% is in the top ten. The sequencing input was PBMCs. The source is a man aged 18 to 29 in good health and CMV-seronegative.

The DNA of the CDR3 is TGCAGTGCAGTAGGGGGCGATGGCTACACCTTC. Translating it yields CSAVGGDGYTF. The chain joins TRBV20-1 to TRBJ1-2; 7 nucleotides match TRBD1. CDR3 length: 11 residues. After removal of 6 bases from V and 6 bases from J, the junction contained 4 bases not matched to a gene. Germline CDR1 and CDR2: DFQATT and SNEGSKA (reference sequence).

V usage is TRBV7-3 and J usage is TRBJ2-1, with D perhaps TRBD2 (6 bases). Germline V gene data show CDR1 as SGHTA and CDR2 as FQGTGA. The CDR3 contains 13 residues. Trimming removed 5 bases at V and 6 bases at J, with 11 bases between. The CDR3: CASSPLASNEQFF. The CDR3 bases are TGTGCCAGCAGCCCGCTAGCGAGCAATGAGCAGTTCTTC.

The J gene is TRBJ2-1, the V gene TRBV6-6; D call uncertain. Trimming stripped 5 bases from V and 5 bases from J, with 4 bases between. Per germline, CDR1 MNHNY and CDR2 SVGAGI (reference sequence). This CDR3 spans 11 amino acids. As DNA, the CDR3 is TGTGCCAGCAGTCCTGACAATGAGCAGTTCTTC. It specifies CASSPDNEQFF.